These 11 T cell receptor beta chains originate from one sample sequenced in a study of PD-L1 blockade in urothelial cancer. Sample time point: pretreatment peripheral blood. TCRdb's copy holds only in-frame clones and misses some; the assay was immunoSEQ multiplex PCR. The data show under 70,000 clones, 85% seen once. Sequences were derived from PBMCs, sampled around atezolizumab (anti-PD-L1) treatment. All receptors come from a man aged 65 to 85 with urothelial cancer.

J is TRBJ2-7 and V is TRBV19, with a weak D call TRBD2 (5 bases). Germline V lookup: CDR1 LNHDA, CDR2 SQIVND (reference sequence). The CDR3 has 15 amino acids. V was clipped by 7 bases and J by 0 bases, with 16 bases between them. CDR3 DNA: TGTGCCAGTAAAGAGAGGGCAGTGGGCTCCTACGAGCAGTACTTC. This codes for CASKERAVGSYEQYF.

The V call is TRBV7-2, the J call TRBJ1-2, with 10 bases lining up with TRBD1. Germline CDR1 reads SGHTA; CDR2 reads FQGNSA. Trimming cost V 5 bases and J 4 bases; bases outside gene matches: 7. The CDR3 is 15 residues long. CDR3 in amino acids: CASSIGTGAPYGYTF. DNA for the CDR3: TGTGCCAGCAGCATAGGGACAGGGGCGCCCTATGGCTACACCTTC.

This sequence joins TRBV7-3 and TRBJ1-2; D unresolved. Between the trimmed V and J ends, which lost 4 bases and 4 bases, there was a span of 13 bases. CDR1 is SGHTA and CDR2 is FQGTGA in the germline V gene. This CDR3 spans 14 amino acids. As DNA, the CDR3 is TGTGCCAGCAGCTCCCAGCCAGGCCCCTATGGCTACACCTTC. Its protein is CASSSQPGPYGYTF.

The genes are TRBV6-5 and TRBJ1-3, with 8 nucleotides matching TRBD1. CDR1 and CDR2 from the germline V gene are MNHEY and SVGAGI. The CDR3 totals 15 residues. V gave up 6 bases and J gave up 2 bases; unmatched junction bases: 6. CDR3 protein: CASSPLDRAGNTIYF. DNA for the CDR3: TGTGCCAGCAGCCCGTTGGACAGGGCTGGAAACACCATATATTTT.

The chain is built from TRBV6-6 and TRBJ2-5, with no clear D. CDR3 length: 12 amino acids. Looked up from germline, CDR1 is MNHNY and CDR2 is SVGAGI (reference sequence). V gave up 6 bases and J gave up 5 bases, with 10 bases separating them. The CDR3 DNA sequence: TGTGCCAGCAGCAGTTATTCCGAGACCCAGTACTTC. This translates into CASSSYSETQYF.

This clone appeared once. The chain uses TRBV7-6 and TRBJ1-1; D not resolved. Germline assignment: CDR1 SGHVS and CDR2 FNYEAQ. Trimming left V 5 bases short and J 4 bases short, with 11 bases between. There are 13 residues in the CDR3. The CDR3 region has the DNA TGTGCCAGCAGCCCGACCGAGGGCACTGAAGCTTTCTTT. It codes for CASSPTEGTEAFF.

This chain joins TRBV29-1 and TRBJ2-5; TRBD1 might be the D (7 bases). Germline assignment: CDR1 SQVTM and CDR2 ANQGSEA. V was shortened by 4 bases and J by 1 base, with 16 bases between the two germline ends. The CDR3 is made up of 15 amino acids. In nucleotides, the CDR3 is TGCAGCGTTGGCCTCGCAGGGGGACTCCAAGAGACCCAGTACTTC. It is translated as CSVGLAGGLQETQYF.

This clone was seen once. The chain is built from TRBV28 and TRBJ2-2; D is unresolved. The CDR3 length is 14 residues. Germline V CDR1 and CDR2: MDHEN, SYDVKM. Trimming removed 8 bases from V and 4 bases from J, with 14 bases in between. Here the CDR3 DNA reads TGTGCCAGCGAAGCCGCCCAACTCACCGGGGAGCTGTTTTTT. It translates to CASEAAQLTGELFF.

The genes are TRBV5-4 and TRBJ2-7; possible D gene TRBD2, 6 bases. CDR1 and CDR2 (germline): SGHNT, YYREEE (reference sequence). V gave up 4 bases and J gave up 5 bases, with 13 bases separating them. The CDR3 length is 13 residues. In DNA, the CDR3 is TGTGCCAGCAGCCCCCGCGGAGGGGACGAGCAGTACTTC. This gives the protein CASSPRGGDEQYF.

The rearrangement links TRBV7-3 to TRBJ2-3, with 7 bases that match TRBD1. The CDR3 extends over 15 amino acids. The V gene end was trimmed by 1 base and the J gene end by 4 bases; junction bases not matched to a gene: 5. Germline CDR1 SGHTA, CDR2 FQGTGA. The CDR3 sequence is CASSLRRGGPDTQYF. The CDR3, as DNA: TGTGCCAGCAGCTTAAGAAGAGGGGGCCCAGATACGCAGTATTTT.

This chain connects TRBV11-2 to TRBJ2-7, with D uncertain. The germline V and J ends were trimmed by 4 bases and 2 bases, with 6 bases remaining between them. This CDR3 spans 12 amino acids. From germline, CDR1 is SGHAT and CDR2 FQNNGV. The CDR3 DNA reads TGTGCCAGCAGCTCCCAGGCCTACGAGCAGTACTTC. Translating gives CASSSQAYEQYF.